The clone carrying this T cell receptor beta chain showed up just once. Its antigen is as yet unknown. The sample belongs to a study of graft-versus-host responses after intestinal transplantation. Study-level background: Anti-thymocyte globulin was used for induction in all recipients, who then took tacrolimus and steroids for approximately 3 years.

The CDR3 is 13 residues long. J lost 2 bases, V lost 4 bases, and 2 bases had no gene match. In germline, CDR1 is SGHDT, CDR2 YYEEEE. Study-wide findings and caveats: Early after transplant, HvG clones declined as circulating GvH clones peaked.

Sequenced by immunoSEQ multiplex PCR; TCRdb stores in-frame clones only, minus some. This table has 45,000 to 50,000 clones, 90% to 95% appearing once. This sequence was found in a human patient who received an intestinal transplant, so some T cells may come from the graft donor. Sequencing used PBMCs, obtained 786 days after a first intestinal transplant, on the day of a second. The V gene is TRBV5-6, the J gene TRBJ2-5; 7 bases line up with TRBD1. The DNA for the CDR3 is TGTGCCAGCAGCCTGGGACAGCAAGAGACCCAGTACTTC. Residues: CASSLGQQETQYF.